This T cell receptor (beta chain) was sequenced for a study of shared clonotypes between healthy human individuals. Study-wide points: In several donors, approximately 5% of naive CD4 clonotypes appeared in common.

The germline V gene has CDR1 SGHDT and CDR2 YYEEEE. This CDR3 is built from 12 residues. Trimming took 2 bases from V and 6 from J, leaving 9 bases between them. Assay used: immunoSEQ multiplex PCR; TCRdb lists only in-frame clones, some missing. The table shows roughly 2 million clones, with about 94% occurring only once. Naive CD8 populations comprised CD45RO-negative cells positively selected for CCR7, excluding terminally differentiated effector memory CD45RA+ cells. All the donors were Caucasian adults who lived in Nashville, Tennessee. Comments on this clone: The antigen remains unidentified.

The genes are TRBV5-6 and TRBJ2-7; D gene uncertain. Sequenced material: naive CD8+ T cells sorted from blood. The origin of this receptor is a man between 18 and 35 years old in good health. The CDR3 bases are TGTGCCAGCAGCTTCTCTGACGGCGAGCAGTACTTC. Translated, it gives CASSFSDGEQYF.